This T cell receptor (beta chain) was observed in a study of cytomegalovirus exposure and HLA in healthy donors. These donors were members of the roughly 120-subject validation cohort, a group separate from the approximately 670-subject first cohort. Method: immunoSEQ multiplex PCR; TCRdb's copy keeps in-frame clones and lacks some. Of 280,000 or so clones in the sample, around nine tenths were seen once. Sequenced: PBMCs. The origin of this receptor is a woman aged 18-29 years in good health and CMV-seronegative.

The CDR3 region has the DNA TGTGCCAGCAGTCTACAGGGATCTGGAAACACCATATATTTT. Translated, it gives CASSLQGSGNTIYF. The gene calls are TRBV2 and TRBJ1-3; possibly TRBD1 for D (6 bases). Trimming pared 5 bases from V and 1 base from J, leaving 9 bases between. Germline V gene lookup returns CDR1 SNHLY and CDR2 FYNNEI. The CDR3 is made up of 14 amino acids. Using reference TRBV2 and TRBJ1-3 for the parts outside the CDR3, the full variable domain is EPEVTQTPSHQVTQMGQEVILRCVPISNHLYFYWYRQILGQKVEFLVSFYNNEISEKSEIFDDQFSVERPDGSNFTLKIRSTKLEDSAMYFCASSLQGSGNTIYFGEGSWLTVV.